Reported below is one T cell receptor beta chain. These data are taken from a study of blood T cell repertoires in COVID-19. The length of the CDR3 is 16 residues. Germline CDR1 is ENHRY and CDR2 is SYGVKD. V was pared by 4 bases and J by 1 base, with 6 bases of the junction left unmatched. Profiling relied on immunoSEQ multiplex PCR, and the TCRdb table lists in-frame clones only, not all of them. The sample includes 200,000 to 250,000 clones, approximately 91% of them seen just once. The chain links TRBV10-3 to TRBJ1-1, with 10 positions matching TRBD1. Sample: peripheral blood. The TCR comes from a young man with COVID-19, enrolled during active disease. The CDR3 is CAISGQGAPSNTEAFF. The CDR3 region has the DNA TGTGCCATCAGTGGACAGGGGGCTCCCTCGAACACTGAAGCTTTCTTT.